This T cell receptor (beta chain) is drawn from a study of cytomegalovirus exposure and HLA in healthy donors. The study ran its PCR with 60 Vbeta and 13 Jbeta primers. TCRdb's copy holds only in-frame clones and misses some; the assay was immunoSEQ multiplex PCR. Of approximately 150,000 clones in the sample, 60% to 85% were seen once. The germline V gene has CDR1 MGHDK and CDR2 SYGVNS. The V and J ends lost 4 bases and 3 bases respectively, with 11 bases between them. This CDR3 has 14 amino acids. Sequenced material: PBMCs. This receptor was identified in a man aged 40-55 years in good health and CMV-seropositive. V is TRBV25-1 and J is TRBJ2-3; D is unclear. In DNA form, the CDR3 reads TGTGCCAGCAGTGCCCAGCGTGCGACAGATACGCAGTATTTT. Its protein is CASSAQRATDTQYF.